Listed below are T cell receptor beta chains from one sample, sequenced in a study of T cells in Graves' hyperthyroidism and ophthalmopathy. TCRdb reprocessed the multiplex PCR reads with MiXCR, giving one entry per CDR3 protein. The table shows a few hundred thousand distinct CDR3 sequences, with around a sixth occurring only once. Sequenced input: blood. These receptor sequences come from a woman younger than 45 with Graves' hyperthyroidism. CDR3s include the opening cysteine and the closing phenylalanine or tryptophan. D genes are given only for firm matches. Clone sizes are given selectively: once, few, many, or a class where the clone is expanded.

TGTGCCACCAGCAAGGACAGGGGGGTAGATGAAAAACTGTTTTTT	CATSKDRGVDEKLFF	many	TRBV15	TRBJ1-4	TRBD1
TGCAGTGCTAGAGTCGGGAGCGGAGAGACCCAGTACTTC	CSARVGSGETQYF	many	TRBV20-1	TRBJ2-5	-
TGTGCCAGCAGTTACTCTCAAAGGACAGGGGGCTACTGGGAAGCTTTCTTT	CASSYSQRTGGYWEAFF	-	TRBV6-5	TRBJ1-1	TRBD1
TGCAGTGCTGTCTCAACAGGGTGGGGGCTGAACTTC	CSAVSTGWGLNF	-	TRBV20-1	TRBJ2-4	-
TGTGCCAGCAGGGACACGGGTTACAATGAGCAGTTCTTC	CASRDTGYNEQFF	many	TRBV28	TRBJ2-1	-
TGTGCCAGCTCACCACCGAGCAGAGGCAGGGGAGGGGAGCAGTACTTC	CASSPPSRGRGGEQYF	many	TRBV18	TRBJ2-7	-
TGTGCCAGCAGCCCGAGTCCAGGGGATGGCTACACCTTC	CASSPSPGDGYTF	-	TRBV7-2	TRBJ1-2	-
TGTGCCAGCAGAAGTTATGGGAGCTCCTACAATGAGCAGTTCTTC	CASRSYGSSYNEQFF	few	TRBV2	TRBJ2-1	-
TGTGCCAGCATAGGGACCGGGGGGCCGGACTATGGCTACACCTTC	CASIGTGGPDYGYTF	many	TRBV6-1	TRBJ1-2	-
TGTGCCAGCAGCAAATCGACAGGGGCGCAGTATTTT	CASSKSTGAQYF	many	TRBV11-2	TRBJ2-3	TRBD1
TGTGCCAGCAGCGATCAGGAAGCTAATGAAAAACTGTTTTTT	CASSDQEANEKLFF	many	TRBV9	TRBJ1-4	-
TGTGCCTGGAGAAGACTAGCGGGAGCCGAGCAGTTCTTC	CAWRRLAGAEQFF	-	TRBV30	TRBJ2-1	TRBD2
TGTGCCAGCAGTCCGAACAGTGGGAATGAAGCTTTCTTT	CASSPNSGNEAFF	few	TRBV6-2/TRBV6-3	TRBJ1-1	-
TGCAGCGTTGAAGATTGGCTCGGGGGGTCGGCTCATGGCTACACCTTC	CSVEDWLGGSAHGYTF	few	TRBV29-1	TRBJ1-2	-
TGTGCCAGTAGGTCGGGACAGGGACAGACCGGGGAGCTGTTTTTT	CASRSGQGQTGELFF	-	TRBV19	TRBJ2-2	TRBD1
TGCAGTGCTATGAACACAGGAGGTGTTAATTCACCCCTCCACTTT	CSAMNTGGVNSPLHF	-	TRBV20-1	TRBJ1-6	-
TGTGCCAGCAGTTTAGACGGGGTGAGGGTGCAGTACTTC	CASSLDGVRVQYF	few	TRBV27	TRBJ2-7	-
TGTGCCTGGAGTGTAACGGACCCTAATCAGCCCCAGCATTTT	CAWSVTDPNQPQHF	many	TRBV30	TRBJ1-5	-
TGTGCCAGCAGCTTAGGGCTCTATGGCTACACCTTC	CASSLGLYGYTF	-	TRBV7-9	TRBJ1-2	-
TGCGCCAGCAGCGCAAGGACTAGCGGGGGATACAATGAGCAGTTCTTC	CASSARTSGGYNEQFF	many	TRBV5-1	TRBJ2-1	TRBD2
TGTGCCAGCAGCCAATCCCCGGACGGTCGTCCGGTGCAGTACTTC	CASSQSPDGRPVQYF	few	TRBV4-2	TRBJ2-7	-
TGTGCCAGCAGTGTTCGGGGGGCTAACGAGCAGTACTTC	CASSVRGANEQYF	many	TRBV12-3/TRBV12-4	TRBJ2-7	-
TGTGCCAGCAGTTACTCGTTGGGACGGGAAGAGACCCAGTACTTC	CASSYSLGREETQYF	few	TRBV6-5	TRBJ2-5	-
TGTGCCAGCTCACCATCGTTGCGAAACACCATATATTTT	CASSPSLRNTIYF	-	TRBV18	TRBJ1-3	-
TGCAGTGCTAGAGATTACAGTGGCACGCGCGGGGAGACAACCTACGAGCAGTACTTC	CSARDYSGTRGETTYEQYF	many	TRBV20-1	TRBJ2-7	-
TGTGCCAGCAGCTTGGGCGGTGAGGATACCGGGGAGCTGTTTTTT	CASSLGGEDTGELFF	-	TRBV7-3	TRBJ2-2	-
TGCGCCAGCAGCCAAGATCTTGGACTAGGACGAGACGGGGAGCTGTTTTTT	CASSQDLGLGRDGELFF	-	TRBV4-3	TRBJ2-2	TRBD2
TGTGCCAGTTCACTGGGGGCGGGGGAATACAATGAGCAGTTCTTC	CASSLGAGEYNEQFF	-	TRBV7-9	TRBJ2-1	-
TGTGCCAGCAGACCGACAGGGATCGCCTACAATGAGCAGTTCTTC	CASRPTGIAYNEQFF	few	TRBV27	TRBJ2-1	TRBD1
TGTGCCAGCAGCCCTCGACTAGCGGGTCGGAGCACAGATACGCAGTATTTT	CASSPRLAGRSTDTQYF	many	TRBV28	TRBJ2-3	TRBD2
TGTGCCAGCAGGTCGACAGGGGGCTACGAGCAGTACTTC	CASRSTGGYEQYF	many	TRBV28	TRBJ2-7	TRBD1
TGTGCCAGCAGTTGGATTCCGGGCGGACTCACAGATACGCAGTATTTT	CASSWIPGGLTDTQYF	many	TRBV27	TRBJ2-3	-
TGTGCCACCAGCAGGGACAGATTCCCCGGCGAGCAGTACTTC	CATSRDRFPGEQYF	-	TRBV15	TRBJ2-7	-
TGTGCCAGCAGCCCCGTGGTAGCTGACTACAATGAGCAGTTCTTC	CASSPVVADYNEQFF	few	TRBV7-3	TRBJ2-1	-
TGTGCCTGGCGGCAGGGGGCTGGAAACACCATATATTTT	CAWRQGAGNTIYF	-	TRBV30	TRBJ1-3	TRBD1
TGTGCCAGTAAGGGGTACGGGATAGGCTACAATGAGCAGTTCTTC	CASKGYGIGYNEQFF	few	TRBV19	TRBJ2-1	-
TGTGCCAGCAGTTGGGATCAGGGTCTGCCCCAGCATTTT	CASSWDQGLPQHF	many	TRBV6-2/TRBV6-3	TRBJ1-5	-
TGTGCCAGCAGACGAGAACCTAGCGGGGCTAGCACAGATACGCAGTATTTT	CASRREPSGASTDTQYF	many	TRBV6-1	TRBJ2-3	TRBD2
TGTGCCAGCAGTTATCTGGGGGCGCGGACTGAAGCTTTCTTT	CASSYLGARTEAFF	many	TRBV6-2/TRBV6-3	TRBJ1-1	-
TGTGCCAGCAGTGAGCCCGCGGTCAGGAACACCGGGGAGCTGTTTTTT	CASSEPAVRNTGELFF	few	TRBV25-1	TRBJ2-2	-
TGTGCCAGCAGTGCGGTCAATAGCAATCAGCCCCAGCATTTT	CASSAVNSNQPQHF	many	TRBV2	TRBJ1-5	-
TGTGCCAGCAGCTTGGGACAGGGGGCTATACCGCACCAAGAGACCCAGTACTTC	CASSLGQGAIPHQETQYF	many	TRBV11-2	TRBJ2-5	TRBD1